Listed below are T cell receptor beta chains from one sample, sequenced in a study of blood T cell repertoires in COVID-19. Libraries were prepared by immunoSEQ multiplex PCR; TCRdb keeps only in-frame clonotypes and omits some of them. The sample has about 94,000 clones; 80% are singletons. The sequenced sample consisted of peripheral blood. These receptors came from a human donor in a cohort sampled during active COVID-19. The CDR3 runs from the conserved cysteine through the conserved F or W. The D gene is left open where the match is weak. Only part of the rows carry a size: once, few, many, or a class if the clone is expanded.

DNA,CDR3,size,D,J,V
TGTGCCAGCAGCTCCAGGGGGCGGAACCAAGAGACCCAGTACTTC,CASSSRGRNQETQYF,-,TRBD1,TRBJ2-5,TRBV5-6
TGTGCCAGCAGCCAAGTGGACGGACTCTCGTTTGGCTACACCTTC,CASSQVDGLSFGYTF,-,-,TRBJ1-2,TRBV14
TGTGCCAGCAGCTTGGGGGATACTAGCGGGGCACCCTACGAGCAGTACTTC,CASSLGDTSGAPYEQYF,-,TRBD2,TRBJ2-7,TRBV5-5
TGTGCCTGGAGTGTAGGAGACTACGAGCAGTACTTC,CAWSVGDYEQYF,-,-,TRBJ2-7,TRBV30
TGTGCCAGCAGCAAAGACAGTTCGGCCTACGAGCAGTACTTC,CASSKDSSAYEQYF,many,-,TRBJ2-7,TRBV21-1
TGTGCCAGCAGCCTCGCGGGGCGGGAAGCTTTCTTT,CASSLAGREAFF,-,-,TRBJ1-1,TRBV4-2
TGTGCCAGCAGTTTAGCCCAGGGGTCGTATGGCTACACCTTC,CASSLAQGSYGYTF,-,-,TRBJ1-2,TRBV27
TGTGCCAGTAGTATAGCAGGCAGGGTTTTCGGCTACACCTTC,CASSIAGRVFGYTF,-,-,TRBJ1-2,TRBV19
TGCGCCAGCAGCCAAGAGACGGGAGCAACTTTCGAGCAGTACTTC,CASSQETGATFEQYF,-,-,TRBJ2-7,TRBV4-1
TGCGCCAGCACCCCCGGGGGTCAGGAGACCCAGTACTTC,CASTPGGQETQYF,-,-,TRBJ2-5,TRBV10-2
TGTGCCAGCAATTCAATAGCGGGGAGCACAGATACGCAGTATTTT,CASNSIAGSTDTQYF,-,TRBD2,TRBJ2-3,TRBV3-1/TRBV3-2
TGTGCCAGCAGTCCTCAGGTCGGTGAAAAACTGTTTTTT,CASSPQVGEKLFF,-,-,TRBJ1-4,TRBV12-3/TRBV12-4
TGTGCCAGCAGCCTGACTAGTGGGGGCAATGAGCAGTTCTTC,CASSLTSGGNEQFF,-,-,TRBJ2-1,TRBV7-9
TGTGCCAGTAGTACACCTAGCGGGAGAGTCTCTAGCACAGATACGCAGTATTTT,CASSTPSGRVSSTDTQYF,-,TRBD2,TRBJ2-3,TRBV19
TGTGCCAGCAGCAGCAGACAGGGGGCGATGGGAGAGCAGTACTTC,CASSSRQGAMGEQYF,-,TRBD1,TRBJ2-7,TRBV7-2
TGCAGCGTTAAACAGGGGGCGTCCCCTAACTATGGCTACACCTTC,CSVKQGASPNYGYTF,-,TRBD1,TRBJ1-2,TRBV29-1
TGTGCCAGTAGTACCCTAGACAGGGGCAGCAATCAGCCCCAGCATTTT,CASSTLDRGSNQPQHF,-,TRBD1,TRBJ1-5,TRBV19
TGTGCCAGCTCACCACGGGACAGTTTGGGCACTGAAGCTTTCTTT,CASSPRDSLGTEAFF,-,TRBD1,TRBJ1-1,TRBV18
TGTGCCAGCAGTGAAGCTGGCGGTCAAGAGACCCAGTACTTC,CASSEAGGQETQYF,-,-,TRBJ2-5,TRBV6-1
TGTGCCAGTAGTCCTAGGACTAGGGGTCAAGATACGCAGTATTTT,CASSPRTRGQDTQYF,-,TRBD2,TRBJ2-3,TRBV19
TGTGCCAGCAGTGTGGACAGGGGGCGTACTGAAGCTTTCTTT,CASSVDRGRTEAFF,-,TRBD1,TRBJ1-1,TRBV2
TGTGCCAGCAGCTTGACTAGCGGAGTCACAGATACGCAGTATTTT,CASSLTSGVTDTQYF,-,TRBD2,TRBJ2-3,TRBV5-4
TGTGCCACCGGGACAGGTCTCGATTCACCCCTCCACTTT,CATGTGLDSPLHF,-,TRBD1,TRBJ1-6,TRBV15
TGTGCCAGCAGCCTCGCGTCGGGAGGGGCCAACGTCCTGACTTTC,CASSLASGGANVLTF,-,-,TRBJ2-6,TRBV3-1/TRBV3-2
TGTGCCAGTAGTAAGCAGGGGACAGGGGGCTCTGGGGCCAACGTCCTGACTTTC,CASSKQGTGGSGANVLTF,-,TRBD1,TRBJ2-6,TRBV19
TGTGCCAGCAGCACGCCCGGGACTGACTACGAGCAGTACTTC,CASSTPGTDYEQYF,-,-,TRBJ2-7,TRBV3-1/TRBV3-2
TGTGCCTGGAGAGCCGGAGGGACTAAGATCTACGAGCAGTACTTC,CAWRAGGTKIYEQYF,-,TRBD2,TRBJ2-7,TRBV30
TGTGCCAGCAGTTCGACCTATAACCGGGACAGAAAACCCATATATTTT,CASSSTYNRDRKPIYF,-,TRBD1,TRBJ1-3,TRBV27
TGTGCCAGCAGTCGTCGGACAGGGGGCTGGGGCGAGCAGTACTTC,CASSRRTGGWGEQYF,-,TRBD1,TRBJ2-7,TRBV28
TGTGCCAGCAGTTACTCGGGGGCTACTGGGGCCAACGTCCTGACTTTC,CASSYSGATGANVLTF,-,-,TRBJ2-6,TRBV6-5
TGCGCCAGCAGCGCCGCAGGGTACCTACAGGCGGATGAGCAGTTCTTC,CASSAAGYLQADEQFF,-,-,TRBJ2-1,TRBV5-1
TGTGCCAGCGCCTTGCCCTTAGCGGGAGAGATCTACGAGCAGTACTTC,CASALPLAGEIYEQYF,-,TRBD2,TRBJ2-7,TRBV6-7
TGTGCCAGCAGCCAAGCCGGGACAGGGGGGTCCTACGAGCAGTACTTC,CASSQAGTGGSYEQYF,-,TRBD1,TRBJ2-7,TRBV3-1/TRBV3-2